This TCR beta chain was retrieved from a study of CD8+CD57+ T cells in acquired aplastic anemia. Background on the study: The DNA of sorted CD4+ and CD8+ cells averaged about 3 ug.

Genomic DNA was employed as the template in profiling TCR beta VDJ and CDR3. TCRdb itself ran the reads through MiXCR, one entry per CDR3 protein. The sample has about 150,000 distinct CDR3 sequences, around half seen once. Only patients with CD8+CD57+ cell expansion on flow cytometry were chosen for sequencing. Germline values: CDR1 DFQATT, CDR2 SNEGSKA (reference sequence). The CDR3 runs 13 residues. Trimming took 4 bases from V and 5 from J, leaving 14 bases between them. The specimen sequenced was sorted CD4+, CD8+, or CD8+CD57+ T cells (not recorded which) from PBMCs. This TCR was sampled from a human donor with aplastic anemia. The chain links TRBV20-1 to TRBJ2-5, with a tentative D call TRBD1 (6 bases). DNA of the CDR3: TGCAGTGCTAAAAAACAGGGCGGCGAGACCCAGTACTTC. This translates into CSAKKQGGETQYF.